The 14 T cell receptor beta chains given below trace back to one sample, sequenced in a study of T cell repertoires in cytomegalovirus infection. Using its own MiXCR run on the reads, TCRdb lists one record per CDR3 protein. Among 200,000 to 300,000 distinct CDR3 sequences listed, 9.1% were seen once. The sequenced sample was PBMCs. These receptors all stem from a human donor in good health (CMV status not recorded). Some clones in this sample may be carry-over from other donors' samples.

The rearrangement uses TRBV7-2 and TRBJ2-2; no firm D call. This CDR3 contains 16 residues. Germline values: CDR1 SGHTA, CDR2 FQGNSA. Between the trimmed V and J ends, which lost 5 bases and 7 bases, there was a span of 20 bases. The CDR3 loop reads CASSHSSVGRGGELFF. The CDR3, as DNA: TGTGCCAGCAGCCATAGCTCGGTAGGGCGAGGCGGGGAGCTGTTTTTT.

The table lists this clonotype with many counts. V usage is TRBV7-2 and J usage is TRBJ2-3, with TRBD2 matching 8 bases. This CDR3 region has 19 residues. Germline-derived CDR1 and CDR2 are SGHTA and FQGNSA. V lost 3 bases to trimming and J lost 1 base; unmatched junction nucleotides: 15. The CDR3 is CASSFRDPGLVKRTDTQYF. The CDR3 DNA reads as TGTGCCAGCAGCTTCAGAGATCCGGGACTAGTAAAGCGCACAGATACGCAGTATTTT.

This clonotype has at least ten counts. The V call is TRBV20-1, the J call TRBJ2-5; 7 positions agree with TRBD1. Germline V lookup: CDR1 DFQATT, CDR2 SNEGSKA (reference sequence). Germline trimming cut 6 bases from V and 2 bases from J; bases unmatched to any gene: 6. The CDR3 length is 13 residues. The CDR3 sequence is CSARPGGQETQYF. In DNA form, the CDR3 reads TGCAGTGCCAGACCAGGGGGTCAAGAGACCCAGTACTTC.

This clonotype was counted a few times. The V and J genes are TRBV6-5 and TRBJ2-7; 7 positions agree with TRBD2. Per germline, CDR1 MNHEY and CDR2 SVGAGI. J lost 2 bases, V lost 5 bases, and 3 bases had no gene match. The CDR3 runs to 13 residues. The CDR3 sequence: CASSRGLAYEQYF. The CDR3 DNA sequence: TGTGCCAGCAGTCGAGGACTAGCCTACGAGCAGTACTTC.

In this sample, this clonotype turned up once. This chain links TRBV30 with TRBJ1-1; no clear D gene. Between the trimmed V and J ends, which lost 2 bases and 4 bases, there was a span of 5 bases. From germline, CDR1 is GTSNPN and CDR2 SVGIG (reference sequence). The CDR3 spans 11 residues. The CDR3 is CAWSWVTEAFF. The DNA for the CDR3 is TGTGCCTGGAGTTGGGTCACTGAAGCTTTCTTT.

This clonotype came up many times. This CDR3 reads CASSLMTGANVLTF. The CDR3 coding sequence is TGTGCCAGCAGTTTAATGACTGGGGCCAACGTCCTGACTTTC. The chain recombines TRBV12-3 or TRBV12-4 with TRBJ2-6; D unclear. The CDR3 is 14 residues long. Deletions cut 2 bases from V and 2 bases from J, with 4 bases between.

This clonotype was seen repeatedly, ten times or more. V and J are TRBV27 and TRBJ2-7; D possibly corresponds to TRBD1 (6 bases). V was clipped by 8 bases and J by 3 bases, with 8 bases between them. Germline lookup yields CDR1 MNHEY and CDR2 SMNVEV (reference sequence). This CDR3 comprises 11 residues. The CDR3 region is CASEDSYEQYF. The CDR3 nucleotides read TGTGCCAGCGAGGACAGCTACGAGCAGTACTTC.

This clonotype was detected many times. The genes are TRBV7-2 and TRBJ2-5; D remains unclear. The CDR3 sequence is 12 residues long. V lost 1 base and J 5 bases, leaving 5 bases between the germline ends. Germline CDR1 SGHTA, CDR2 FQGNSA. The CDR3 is CASSLEWETQYF. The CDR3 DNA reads TGTGCCAGCAGCTTAGAATGGGAGACCCAGTACTTC.

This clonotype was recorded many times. The chain's CDR3 is CASSLRGGVEETQYF. The CDR3 nucleotides are TGTGCCAGCAGCTTACGCGGAGGGGTCGAAGAGACCCAGTACTTC. The rearrangement joins TRBV7-3 to TRBJ2-5, with TRBD2 as a possible D gene (6 bases). The CDR3 has 15 amino acids. Per germline, CDR1 SGHTA and CDR2 FQGTGA. V lost 2 bases and J lost 3, with 13 bases in between. The complete variable domain, with remaining parts taken from reference TRBV7-3 and TRBJ2-5, reads GAGVSQTPSNKVTEKGKYVELRCDPISGHTALYWYRQSLGQGPEFLIYFQGTGAADDSGLPNDRFFAVRPEGSVSTLKIQRTERGDSAVYLCASSLRGGVEETQYFGPGTRLLVL.

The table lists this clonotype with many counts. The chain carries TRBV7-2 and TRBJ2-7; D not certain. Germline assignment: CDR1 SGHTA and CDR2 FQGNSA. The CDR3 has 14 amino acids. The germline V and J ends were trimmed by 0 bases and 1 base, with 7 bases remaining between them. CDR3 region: CASSLALMSYEQYF. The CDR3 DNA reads TGTGCCAGCAGCTTAGCGCTTATGTCCTACGAGCAGTACTTC.

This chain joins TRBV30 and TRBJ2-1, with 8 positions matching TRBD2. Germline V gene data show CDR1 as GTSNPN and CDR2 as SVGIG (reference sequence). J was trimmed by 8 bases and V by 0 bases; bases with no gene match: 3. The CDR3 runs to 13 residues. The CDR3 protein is CAWSVFGGDEQFF. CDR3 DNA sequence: TGTGCCTGGAGTGTATTCGGGGGGGATGAGCAGTTCTTC.

The CDR3 region is CSVAEQETQYF. CDR3 nucleotide sequence: TGCAGCGTTGCCGAACAGGAAACCCAGTACTTC. The chain is built from TRBV29-1 and TRBJ2-5; possible D gene TRBD1, 5 bases. The CDR3 sequence is 11 residues long. V lost 4 bases and J 8 bases, leaving 11 bases between the germline ends. CDR1 is SQVTM and CDR2 is ANQGSEA in the germline V gene. The whole variable domain, remainder taken from reference TRBV29-1 and TRBJ2-5, is SAVISQKPSRDICQRGTSLTIQCQVDSQVTMMFWYRQQPGQSLTLIATANQGSEATYESGFVIDKFPISRPNLTFSTLTVSNMSPEDSSIYLCSVAEQETQYFGPGTRLLVL.

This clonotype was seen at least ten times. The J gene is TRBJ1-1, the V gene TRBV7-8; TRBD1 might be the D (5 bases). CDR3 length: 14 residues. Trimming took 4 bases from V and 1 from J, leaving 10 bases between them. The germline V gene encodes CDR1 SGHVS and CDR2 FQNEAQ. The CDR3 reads CASSSGTPNTEAFF. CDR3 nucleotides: TGTGCCAGCAGCTCCGGGACGCCGAACACTGAAGCTTTCTTT.

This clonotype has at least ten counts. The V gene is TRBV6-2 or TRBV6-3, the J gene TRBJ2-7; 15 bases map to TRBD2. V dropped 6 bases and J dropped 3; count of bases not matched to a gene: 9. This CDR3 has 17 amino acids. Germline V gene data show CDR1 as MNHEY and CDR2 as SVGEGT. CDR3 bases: TGTGCCAGCAGACCCGGGACTAGCGGGAGGACATTCTACGAGCAGTACTTC. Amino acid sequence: CASRPGTSGRTFYEQYF.